Listed below are T cell receptor beta chains from one sample, sequenced in a study of a mutant IDH1 vaccine in newly diagnosed glioma. Assay: immunoSEQ multiplex PCR; the TCRdb copy retains only in-frame clones and omits some. The repertoire holds around 80,000 clones, with more than 70% as singletons. These TCRs are of unknown antigen specificity. Sequenced here: PBMCs, sampled from a glioma patient whose treatment included an IDH1 peptide vaccine. Receptors originate from a woman aged 50 to 65 with glioma. Both conserved end residues are part of each CDR3. D genes are given only for firm matches. Some rows mark clone size as missing; the rest say once, few, many or name a class of expanded clone.

clone_size: .; j_call: TRBJ1-3; v_call: TRBV7-8; d_call: .; cdr3_aa: CASSPRRFSGNTIYF; cdr3_nt: TGTGCCAGCAGCCCGCGACGGTTCTCTGGAAACACCATATATTTT
clone_size: .; j_call: TRBJ2-7; v_call: TRBV13; d_call: TRBD1; cdr3_aa: CASSRDRSYEQYF; cdr3_nt: TGTGCCAGCAGCCGGGACAGGAGTTACGAGCAGTACTTC
clone_size: .; j_call: TRBJ2-6; v_call: TRBV9; d_call: .; cdr3_aa: CASSGRSTGANVLTF; cdr3_nt: TGTGCCAGCAGCGGACGGTCGACCGGGGCCAACGTCCTGACTTTC
clone_size: .; j_call: TRBJ1-2; v_call: TRBV30; d_call: TRBD1; cdr3_aa: CAWIMTGRNYGYTF; cdr3_nt: TGTGCCTGGATTATGACAGGGCGTAACTATGGCTACACCTTC
clone_size: .; j_call: TRBJ2-2; v_call: TRBV11-2; d_call: .; cdr3_aa: CASSLGSVAGELFF; cdr3_nt: TGTGCCAGCAGCTTAGGGTCTGTGGCCGGGGAGCTGTTTTTT
clone_size: .; j_call: TRBJ1-2; v_call: TRBV27; d_call: .; cdr3_aa: CASSRRTSNYGYTF; cdr3_nt: TGTGCCAGCAGTCGGCGCACTTCTAACTATGGCTACACCTTC
clone_size: .; j_call: TRBJ1-1; v_call: TRBV18; d_call: TRBD1; cdr3_aa: CASSPGTGDPVEAFF; cdr3_nt: TGTGCCAGCTCACCGGGGACAGGGGATCCCGTTGAAGCTTTCTTT
clone_size: few; j_call: TRBJ1-3; v_call: TRBV7-8; d_call: .; cdr3_aa: CASSWQISGNTIYF; cdr3_nt: TGTGCCAGCAGCTGGCAGATCTCTGGAAACACCATATATTTT
clone_size: once; j_call: TRBJ2-6; v_call: TRBV5-4; d_call: .; cdr3_aa: CASSLGPISGANVLTF; cdr3_nt: TGTGCCAGCAGCTTGGGTCCGATCTCTGGGGCCAACGTCCTGACTTTC
clone_size: .; j_call: TRBJ2-2; v_call: TRBV27; d_call: .; cdr3_aa: CASSFGLYTGELFF; cdr3_nt: TGTGCCAGCAGTTTCGGACTCTACACCGGGGAGCTGTTTTTT
clone_size: .; j_call: TRBJ2-3; v_call: TRBV2; d_call: .; cdr3_aa: CASSQPSDYLTDTQYF; cdr3_nt: TGTGCCAGCAGCCAGCCTTCGGACTACCTCACAGATACGCAGTATTTT
clone_size: once; j_call: TRBJ1-1; v_call: TRBV6-5; d_call: TRBD1; cdr3_aa: CASKTGTQRNTEAFF; cdr3_nt: TGTGCCAGCAAGACAGGGACACAGAGGAACACTGAAGCTTTCTTT
clone_size: .; j_call: TRBJ1-1; v_call: TRBV27; d_call: TRBD1; cdr3_aa: CASSSRDRASEAFF; cdr3_nt: TGTGCCAGCAGTTCCCGGGACAGGGCTTCTGAAGCTTTCTTT
clone_size: .; j_call: TRBJ2-7; v_call: TRBV5-1; d_call: .; cdr3_aa: CASSHRAGGYEQYF; cdr3_nt: TGCGCCAGCAGCCATAGGGCCGGGGGTTACGAGCAGTACTTC
clone_size: .; j_call: TRBJ2-5; v_call: TRBV5-6; d_call: TRBD2; cdr3_aa: CASSLSGAETQYF; cdr3_nt: TGTGCCAGCAGCTTGAGCGGGGCAGAGACCCAGTACTTC
clone_size: .; j_call: TRBJ1-5; v_call: TRBV6-1; d_call: .; cdr3_aa: CASKNQGIWNQPQHF; cdr3_nt: TGTGCCAGCAAAAACCAGGGGATCTGGAATCAGCCCCAGCATTTT
clone_size: once; j_call: TRBJ1-1; v_call: TRBV5-1; d_call: .; cdr3_aa: CASRTGRGGNTEAFF; cdr3_nt: TGCGCCAGCAGGACGGGAAGAGGAGGGAACACTGAAGCTTTCTTT
clone_size: .; j_call: TRBJ2-7; v_call: TRBV27; d_call: TRBD2; cdr3_aa: CASRRLAGVFEQYF; cdr3_nt: TGTGCCAGCAGAAGACTAGCGGGAGTTTTCGAGCAGTACTTC
clone_size: .; j_call: TRBJ2-2; v_call: TRBV11-2; d_call: .; cdr3_aa: CASSPRDTGELFF; cdr3_nt: TGTGCCAGCAGCCCTAGGGACACCGGGGAGCTGTTTTTT
clone_size: .; j_call: TRBJ2-3; v_call: TRBV19; d_call: .; cdr3_aa: CASSIGYSGTDTQYF; cdr3_nt: TGTGCCAGTAGTATAGGGTACTCCGGCACAGATACGCAGTATTTT
clone_size: .; j_call: TRBJ1-5; v_call: TRBV28; d_call: TRBD1; cdr3_aa: CASGLQGAGYSNQPQHF; cdr3_nt: TGTGCCAGCGGGCTACAGGGGGCTGGTTATAGCAATCAGCCCCAGCATTTT
clone_size: .; j_call: TRBJ2-5; v_call: TRBV7-3; d_call: TRBD2; cdr3_aa: CASSLAGGWQETQYF; cdr3_nt: TGTGCCAGCAGCTTAGCGGGAGGCTGGCAAGAGACCCAGTACTTC
clone_size: .; j_call: TRBJ2-7; v_call: TRBV6-1; d_call: TRBD1; cdr3_aa: CASRGTATYEQYF; cdr3_nt: TGTGCCAGCAGGGGGACAGCCACCTACGAGCAGTACTTC
clone_size: once; j_call: TRBJ2-5; v_call: TRBV7-9; d_call: TRBD2; cdr3_aa: CASSWTSGMETQYF; cdr3_nt: TGTGCCAGCAGCTGGACTAGCGGGATGGAGACCCAGTACTTC
clone_size: .; j_call: TRBJ1-2; v_call: TRBV11-2; d_call: .; cdr3_aa: CASSLGLNYGYTF; cdr3_nt: TGTGCCAGCAGCTTAGGCCTTAACTATGGCTACACCTTC
clone_size: .; j_call: TRBJ2-1; v_call: TRBV7-2; d_call: .; cdr3_aa: CASSLVSAANEQFF; cdr3_nt: TGTGCCAGCAGCTTAGTTAGTGCGGCCAATGAGCAGTTCTTC
clone_size: .; j_call: TRBJ1-1; v_call: TRBV5-8; d_call: .; cdr3_aa: CASSLVTGVNTEAFF; cdr3_nt: TGTGCCAGCAGCTTGGTTACAGGCGTGAACACTGAAGCTTTCTTT
clone_size: .; j_call: TRBJ2-5; v_call: TRBV5-1; d_call: .; cdr3_aa: CASSFRRPQETQYF; cdr3_nt: TGCGCCAGCAGCTTTAGAAGGCCCCAAGAGACCCAGTACTTC
clone_size: .; j_call: TRBJ1-5; v_call: TRBV2; d_call: .; cdr3_aa: CASKDGTLFPQHF; cdr3_nt: TGTGCCAGCAAAGACGGGACCCTCTTCCCCCAGCATTTT
clone_size: .; j_call: TRBJ1-2; v_call: TRBV7-3; d_call: .; cdr3_aa: CASSLDNYGYTF; cdr3_nt: TGTGCCAGCAGCTTAGACAACTATGGCTACACCTTC
clone_size: .; j_call: TRBJ1-5; v_call: TRBV6-5; d_call: .; cdr3_aa: CAISWGGSNQPQHF; cdr3_nt: TGTGCCATCAGTTGGGGGGGTTCCAATCAGCCCCAGCATTTT
clone_size: .; j_call: TRBJ2-3; v_call: TRBV5-1; d_call: .; cdr3_aa: CASSLERQTDTQYF; cdr3_nt: TGCGCCAGCAGCTTGGAACGGCAGACAGATACGCAGTATTTT
clone_size: .; j_call: TRBJ1-4; v_call: TRBV30; d_call: .; cdr3_aa: CACRSRDKHEKLFF; cdr3_nt: TGTGCCTGTCGTAGCCGGGACAAACATGAAAAACTGTTTTTT
clone_size: once; j_call: TRBJ1-4; v_call: TRBV7-9; d_call: TRBD1; cdr3_aa: CASGGTGDNEKLFF; cdr3_nt: TGTGCCAGCGGCGGGACAGGGGATAATGAAAAACTGTTTTTT
clone_size: .; j_call: TRBJ1-3; v_call: TRBV30; d_call: TRBD1; cdr3_aa: CAWTPGQGRPIGNTIYF; cdr3_nt: TGTGCCTGGACTCCGGGACAGGGGCGACCTATCGGAAACACCATATATTTT
clone_size: .; j_call: TRBJ2-7; v_call: TRBV28; d_call: .; cdr3_aa: CASSLSSVSSYEQYF; cdr3_nt: TGTGCCAGCAGTTTAAGTAGCGTCTCCTCCTACGAGCAGTACTTC
clone_size: .; j_call: TRBJ2-1; v_call: TRBV28; d_call: .; cdr3_aa: CASSLTGPGEQFF; cdr3_nt: TGTGCCAGCAGTCTTACAGGGCCGGGAGAGCAGTTCTTC
clone_size: .; j_call: TRBJ2-3; v_call: TRBV5-4; d_call: .; cdr3_aa: CASSFRVAESTDTQYF; cdr3_nt: TGTGCCAGCAGCTTTAGGGTAGCGGAGAGCACAGATACGCAGTATTTT
clone_size: .; j_call: TRBJ2-3; v_call: TRBV6-5; d_call: TRBD2; cdr3_aa: CASTASGVADTQYF; cdr3_nt: TGTGCCAGCACCGCCAGCGGGGTTGCTGATACGCAGTATTTT
clone_size: .; j_call: TRBJ2-1; v_call: TRBV5-1; d_call: TRBD1; cdr3_aa: CASSPRTGSSYNEQFF; cdr3_nt: TGCGCCAGCAGCCCCCGGACAGGGAGCTCCTACAATGAGCAGTTCTTC
clone_size: .; j_call: TRBJ2-1; v_call: TRBV19; d_call: .; cdr3_aa: CASSTRSGLLGNEQFF; cdr3_nt: TGTGCCAGTAGTACCCGATCCGGGCTTCTGGGGAATGAGCAGTTCTTC